Below are 29 T cell receptor beta chains sequenced from a single sample in a study of blood T cell repertoires in COVID-19. The repertoire was sequenced with immunoSEQ multiplex PCR; TCRdb's copy has only in-frame clones and lacks some. The repertoire holds over 150,000 clones, with 86% as singletons. Specimen: peripheral blood. The receptors stem from a man in his 70s with active or convalescent COVID-19.

In its sample, this clone was seen once. This sequence joins TRBV18 and TRBJ2-3; 9 nucleotides match TRBD2. The CDR3 consists of 13 residues. Germline loops: CDR1 KGHSH, CDR2 LQKENI. V trimming: 5 bases; J trimming: 5 bases; junction bases outside the gene matches: 2. The CDR3 DNA is TGTGCCAGCTCATTTAGCGGGAGAGATACGCAGTATTTT. Amino acids: CASSFSGRDTQYF.

The chain carries TRBV9 and TRBJ1-1; D remains ambiguous. Germline values: CDR1 SGDLS, CDR2 YYNGEE. The CDR3 runs 13 residues. Trimming shortened V by 4 bases and J by 5 bases, and 12 bases separated the two germline ends. The CDR3 sequence is CASSYGVRTEAFF. The CDR3 bases are TGTGCCAGCAGCTACGGGGTACGGACTGAAGCTTTCTTT. Full variable domain (missing parts from reference TRBV9 and TRBJ1-1): DSGVTQTPKHLITATGQRVTLRCSPRSGDLSVYWYQQSLDQGLQFLIQYYNGEERAKGNILERFSAQQFPDLHSELNLSSLELGDSALYFCASSYGVRTEAFFGQGTRLTVV.

This chain uses TRBV5-8 with TRBJ2-7; TRBD2 matches at 8 bases. J was trimmed by 4 bases and V by 0 bases; bases with no gene match: 3. The germline V gene encodes CDR1 SGHTS and CDR2 YDEGEE. This CDR3 comprises 14 residues. CDR3 amino acids: CASSLVLAEYEQYF. CDR3 DNA: TGTGCCAGCAGCTTGGTACTAGCGGAATACGAGCAGTACTTC.

V is TRBV28 and J is TRBJ2-3; D gene ambiguous. Germline CDR1 and CDR2: MDHEN and SYDVKM. This CDR3 spans 12 amino acids. The V gene lost 4 bases and the J gene lost 4 bases, with 6 bases spanning the gap. The CDR3 region is CASSSTADTQYF. CDR3 DNA sequence: TGTGCCAGCAGTTCTACCGCAGATACGCAGTATTTT.

V is TRBV6-5 and J is TRBJ1-2, with D possibly TRBD1 on 6 matching bases. Trimming left V 1 base short and J 2 bases short, with 14 bases between. CDR1 is MNHEY, CDR2 SVGAGI, per germline. CDR3 length equals 16 residues. Here the CDR3 reads CASSYLGHRQNYGYTF. The CDR3 DNA reads TGTGCCAGCAGTTACTTGGGACACCGACAAAACTATGGCTACACCTTC.

The chain uses TRBV30 and TRBJ2-3; weak D call: TRBD2 (7 bases). Germline assignment: CDR1 GTSNPN and CDR2 SVGIG (reference sequence). The germline V and J ends were trimmed by 5 bases and 4 bases, with 10 bases remaining between them. This CDR3 has 12 residues. This CDR3 reads CAWGGGADTQYF. In DNA, the CDR3 is TGTGCCTGGGGAGGGGGGGCAGATACGCAGTATTTT.

J is TRBJ1-4 and V is TRBV5-1; 7 positions match TRBD1. CDR3 size: 15 residues. V lost 4 bases, J lost 6 bases, and 9 bases stayed unmatched. Germline V gene lookup returns CDR1 SGHRS and CDR2 YFSETQ. CDR3 amino acids: CASSPRGTAYEKLFF. CDR3 nucleotide sequence: TGCGCCAGCAGCCCCAGAGGGACAGCTTATGAAAAACTGTTTTTT. The entire variable domain, with the rest obtained from reference TRBV5-1 and TRBJ1-4, is as follows: KAGVTQTPRYLIKTRGQQVTLSCSPISGHRSVSWYQQTPGQGLQFLFEYFSETQRNKGNFPGRFSGRQFSNSRSEMNVSTLELGDSALYLCASSPRGTAYEKLFFGSGTQLSVL.

This sequence joins TRBV5-1 and TRBJ1-1, with D uncertain. This CDR3 contains 13 residues. The V gene lost 7 bases and the J gene lost 5 bases, with 15 bases spanning the gap. Per the germline V gene, CDR1 is SGHRS and CDR2 is YFSETQ. Here the CDR3 DNA reads TGCGCCAGCGGGTTACGAGCGGAAACTGAAGCTTTCTTT. This translates into CASGLRAETEAFF.

The chain employs TRBV18 and TRBJ1-2; TRBD1 agrees at 8 bases. V trimming: 2 bases; J trimming: 5 bases; junction bases outside the gene matches: 4. The CDR3 covers 14 residues. From germline, CDR1 is KGHSH and CDR2 LQKENI. The CDR3 bases are TGTGCCAGCTCACCAGGCCAGGGGGCATATGGCTACACCTTC. Protein product: CASSPGQGAYGYTF.

The chain joins TRBV19 to TRBJ2-7; 7 nucleotides match TRBD1. The CDR3 runs 14 residues. V shed 6 bases, J shed 3 bases, and the junction held 8 bases outside the gene matches. CDR1 is LNHDA, CDR2 SQIVND, per germline (reference sequence). CDR3 DNA sequence: TGTGCCAGTAGCCCGGGACAGAACTACTACGAGCAGTACTTC. Its translation: CASSPGQNYYEQYF.

The gene calls are TRBV5-1 and TRBJ1-4; TRBD1 agrees at 7 bases. The ends lost 3 bases at V and 7 bases at J; junction bases unmatched: 6. From germline, CDR1 is SGHRS and CDR2 YFSETQ. The CDR3 consists of 14 residues. Written as DNA, the CDR3 is TGCGCCAGCAGCTCCGGGACAGTCGGTGAAAAACTGTTTTTT. Translation: CASSSGTVGEKLFF.

The chain is built from TRBV6-4 and TRBJ1-2, with D possibly TRBD1 on 6 matching bases. V gave up 6 bases and J gave up 5 bases, with 16 bases separating them. The CDR3 loop spans 14 amino acids. Germline CDR1 MRHNA, CDR2 SNTAGT. CDR3 in amino acids: CASRRDKGAYGYTF. The CDR3 DNA follows: TGTGCCAGCAGGAGGGACAAAGGGGCTTATGGCTACACCTTC.

This chain joins TRBV27 and TRBJ1-6; a possible D gene is TRBD1 (5 bases). With 5 bases removed from V and 0 bases from J, the gap between germline ends came to 14 bases. Germline CDR1 and CDR2: MNHEY and SMNVEV (reference sequence). This CDR3 region has 17 residues. This CDR3 reads CASSLRPGGSYNSPLHF. CDR3 bases: TGTGCCAGCAGTCTCCGGCCGGGGGGCTCCTATAATTCACCCCTCCACTTT.

This clone was found once. V usage is TRBV3-1 (or the pseudogene TRBV3-2) and J usage is TRBJ2-1, with TRBD2 matching over 11 bases. This CDR3 region has 15 residues. Germline V gene lookup returns CDR1 LGHDT and CDR2 YNNKEL (reference sequence). The ends lost 8 bases at V and 9 bases at J; junction bases unmatched: 12. CDR3 in amino acids: CASRATSGSAGEQFF. The CDR3 region has the DNA TGTGCCAGCCGAGCAACTAGCGGGAGTGCGGGTGAGCAGTTCTTC.

This clone showed up just a few times. V usage is TRBV28 and J usage is TRBJ1-5, with TRBD1 as a possible D gene (5 bases). This CDR3 has 16 amino acids. Germline assignment: CDR1 MDHEN and CDR2 SYDVKM. Trimming stripped 2 bases from V and 7 bases from J, with 18 bases between. For the CDR3, the DNA is TGTGCCAGCAGTTTAGGGGCATCAGGTCACCGGCAGCCCCAGCATTTT. Protein sequence: CASSLGASGHRQPQHF.

The chain combines TRBV28 with TRBJ1-2; the match to TRBD1 covers 7 bases. CDR1 and CDR2 (germline): MDHEN, SYDVKM. This CDR3 contains 13 residues. With 3 bases clipped from V and 8 bases from J, the junction kept 6 bases outside the gene matches. In DNA, the CDR3 is TGTGCCAGCAGTTTGAGGGGGCGGAAAGGCTACACCTTC. It is translated as CASSLRGRKGYTF.

This clone has more than one count but fewer than ten. The chain is built from TRBV7-9 and TRBJ1-4; 12 bases map to TRBD1. The germline V gene encodes CDR1 SEHNR and CDR2 FQNEAQ (reference sequence). The CDR3 extends over 17 amino acids. V lost 3 bases to trimming and J lost 6 bases; unmatched junction nucleotides: 8. The CDR3: CASSLGDRGPLDEKLFF. DNA of the CDR3: TGTGCCAGCAGCTTGGGGGACAGGGGGCCACTCGATGAAAAACTGTTTTTT.

CDR3 amino acids: CASMDRVNSPLHF. DNA of the CDR3: TGTGCCAGTATGGACAGGGTTAATTCACCCCTCCACTTT. The V and J genes are TRBV19 and TRBJ1-6; TRBD1 agrees at 8 bases. The CDR3 is 13 residues long. CDR1 and CDR2 (germline): LNHDA, SQIVND (reference sequence). With V trimmed by 7 bases and J by 6 bases, 2 bases remained unmatched. The whole variable domain, filled in from reference TRBV19 and TRBJ1-6, reads DGGITQSPKYLFRKEGQNVTLSCEQNLNHDAMYWYRQDPGQGLRLIYYSQIVNDFQKGDIAEGYSVSREKKESFPLTVTSAQKNPTAFYLCASMDRVNSPLHFGNGTRLTVT.

The rearrangement joins TRBV11-2 to TRBJ1-3, with D possibly matching TRBD1 (6 bases). The germline gives CDR1 SGHAT, CDR2 FQNNGV. This CDR3 comprises 16 residues. V was clipped by 5 bases and J by 0 bases, with 14 bases between them. DNA of the CDR3: TGTGCCAGCAGCCCAACGACAGGACCCTCTGGAAACACCATATATTTT. Residues: CASSPTTGPSGNTIYF.

V and J are TRBV29-1 and TRBJ2-1, with TRBD2 matching over 10 bases. V was clipped by 6 bases and J by 5 bases; unmatched bases: 10. Germline assignment: CDR1 SQVTM and CDR2 ANQGSEA. The CDR3 has 15 residues. The CDR3 DNA sequence: TGCAGCGTCTTTCATAGCGGGAGGACTAACAATGAGCAGTTCTTC. This gives the protein CSVFHSGRTNNEQFF.

The chain carries TRBV28 and TRBJ2-1; TRBD1 agrees at 8 bases. Trimming removed 5 bases from V and 6 bases from J; junction bases left unmatched: 9. CDR1 and CDR2 (germline): MDHEN, SYDVKM. CDR3 length equals 15 residues. Written as DNA, the CDR3 is TGTGCCAGCAGTGGGCGGACAGGGCCTGCCAATGAGCAGTTCTTC. This translates into CASSGRTGPANEQFF.

The V and J genes are TRBV5-4 and TRBJ2-6; D gene uncertain. CDR3 length: 15 amino acids. Deletions cut 0 bases from V and 0 bases from J, with 4 bases between. Germline lookup yields CDR1 SGHNT and CDR2 YYREEE (reference sequence). The CDR3 sequence: CASSLGSSGANVLTF. In DNA, the CDR3 is TGTGCCAGCAGCTTGGGGAGCTCTGGGGCCAACGTCCTGACTTTC.

This clone was counted once. The V call is TRBV7-2, the J call TRBJ1-1; unclear D gene. Germline assignment: CDR1 SGHTA and CDR2 FQGNSA. V was shortened by 2 bases and J by 2 bases, with 6 bases between the two germline ends. There are 13 residues in the CDR3. DNA for the CDR3: TGTGCCAGCAGCTTAACCACAAACACTGAAGCTTTCTTT. Protein sequence: CASSLTTNTEAFF.

The rearrangement links TRBV6-1 to TRBJ1-5; unclear D gene. Trimming took off 3 bases at V and 1 base at J, with 7 bases between the two ends. CDR3 length equals 14 residues. Germline loops: CDR1 MNHNS, CDR2 SASEGT. CDR3 residues: CASSDSLSNQPQHF. The DNA of the CDR3 is TGTGCCAGCAGTGACAGTTTGAGCAATCAGCCCCAGCATTTT.

The J gene is TRBJ2-3, the V gene TRBV5-6; 10 nucleotides match TRBD2. The V and J ends lost 4 bases and 0 bases, in that order; junction bases with no gene match: 5. This CDR3 has 16 residues. Germline V gives CDR1 SGHDT, CDR2 YYEEEE. The DNA of the CDR3 is TGTGCCAGCAGCCCTCTAGCGGGGGCTAGCACAGATACGCAGTATTTT. Protein product: CASSPLAGASTDTQYF.

This clone was found once. The rearrangement links TRBV28 to TRBJ2-7, with TRBD1 identical over 7 bases. The CDR3 totals 15 residues. The germline V gene encodes CDR1 MDHEN and CDR2 SYDVKM. Trimming cost V 6 bases and J 1 base; bases outside gene matches: 9. CDR3 nucleotide sequence: TGTGCCAGCAGCGGCACAGGGGCCCTATCCTACGAGCAGTACTTC. This sequence encodes CASSGTGALSYEQYF.

The chain combines TRBV27 with TRBJ1-2; 9 nucleotides match TRBD1. The germline gives CDR1 MNHEY, CDR2 SMNVEV (reference sequence). Trimming took 5 bases from V and 4 from J; bases not matched to a gene: 8. CDR3 length: 15 residues. The CDR3 nucleotides read TGTGCCAGCAGTACACTCCGGACAGGGGTCTATGGCTACACCTTC. Protein: CASSTLRTGVYGYTF.

This chain uses TRBV5-6 with TRBJ1-1, with a possible D match to TRBD1 (5 bases). Trimming cost V 1 base and J 8 bases, with 9 bases left between them. There are 12 residues in the CDR3. Germline-derived CDR1 and CDR2 are SGHDT and YYEEEE. The CDR3: CASSLMGLEAFF. The CDR3 region has the DNA TGTGCCAGCAGCTTGATGGGGCTCGAAGCTTTCTTT.

The chain has TRBV7-8 and TRBJ1-2; TRBD1 matches at 7 bases. The CDR3 contains 15 residues. Germline CDR1 reads SGHVS; CDR2 reads FQNEAQ. Trimming cost V 5 bases and J 7 bases; bases outside gene matches: 13. The CDR3 coding sequence is TGTGCCAGCAGCAAAAACAGGGGAAGTTGGGGTGGCTACACCTTC. Amino acid sequence: CASSKNRGSWGGYTF.